What follows is one T cell receptor beta chain and its context. Authors' processing steps: For nucleated cells, counts were estimated from reference gene primer amplification. Produced via immunoSEQ multiplex PCR; TCRdb's table is partial and in-frame only. The V and J calls and clone size are taken from that table; D and trimming were inferred from the DNA. The sample yields around 130,000 clones, roughly 79% seen once. This sample was included in a study of blood T cell repertoires in COVID-19. About the study: Whether acute or convalescent, the COVID-19 samples came from the United States, Italy and Spain. From T cells, B-cell-depleted T cells, or PBMCs came the material, which was cDNA or gDNA.

Germline V gene data show CDR1 as MNHNY and CDR2 as SVGAGI (reference sequence). V dropped 5 bases and J dropped 2 bases, with 12 bases sitting between them. The CDR3 runs to 15 residues. The rearrangement joins TRBV6-6 to TRBJ2-2; maybe TRBD2 (7 bases). Sequenced sample: peripheral blood. The receptor was isolated from a man at least 80 years old with acute or convalescent COVID-19. The CDR3 DNA follows: TGTGCCAGCAGTAAAGGGGGGGTCAACACCGGGGAGCTGTTTTTT. Translated: CASSKGGVNTGELFF.